The 15 T cell receptor beta chains presented below share a single source sample, sequenced in a study of spatial heterogeneity in lung cancer. TCRdb redid the calling of the 5' RACE reads with MiXCR, one entry per CDR3 protein. The table shows some 54,000 distinct CDR3 sequences, with less than 9% occurring only once. Time point noted: blood at routine non-recurrence follow-up after resection. Whole RNA obtained from tumor, nontumor lung or frozen PBMC underwent sequencing without sorting. The sequences come from PBMCs, collected at follow-up. These receptors all come from a female donor with early-stage non-small cell lung cancer.

This clonotype occurred once. Mismatch with germline at one junction end may stem from a read error. The chain links TRBV15 to TRBJ1-6, with 10 bases matching TRBD1. Germline V CDR1 and CDR2: LNHNV, YYDKDF (reference sequence). The CDR3 spans 15 residues. CDR3 residues: CATSRSGQGTSSLHF. The CDR3 DNA reads as TGTGCCACCAGCAGATCGGGACAGGGGACTTCATCCCTCCACTTT.

This clonotype was seen a handful of times. The V call is TRBV10-3, the J call TRBJ2-3; D unresolved. CDR1 and CDR2 (germline): ENHRY, SYGVKD. Trimming took off 2 bases at V and 8 bases at J, with 8 bases between the two ends. The CDR3 is made up of 12 amino acids. The CDR3, as DNA: TGTGCCATCAGTGAGGCCGTTGGTACGCAGTATTTT. This encodes CAISEAVGTQYF.

This clonotype was found many times. The chain employs TRBV20-1 and TRBJ2-1; tentative D call: TRBD1 (6 bases). This CDR3 region has 16 residues. Trimming stripped 5 bases from V and 5 bases from J, with 22 bases between. Germline CDR1 is DFQATT and CDR2 is SNEGSKA (reference sequence). The DNA for the CDR3 is TGCAGTGCTCGGGACACTTACGACCGGGCCCACAATGAGCAGTTCTTC. This translates into CSARDTYDRAHNEQFF.

This chain uses TRBV29-1 with TRBJ2-7; the D gene is possibly TRBD1 (5 bases). The germline V gene has CDR1 SQVTM and CDR2 ANQGSEA. Trimming left V 5 bases short and J 5 bases short, with 16 bases between. This CDR3 comprises 13 residues. DNA for the CDR3: TGCAGCGTTTCGCTGGGGCCCAGTGACGAGCAGTACTTC. Its protein is CSVSLGPSDEQYF.

The rearrangement joins TRBV5-1 to TRBJ1-2; D possibly corresponds to TRBD1 (6 bases). The CDR3 is 13 amino acids. Trimming removed 0 bases at V and 7 bases at J, with 10 bases between. CDR1 and CDR2 (germline): SGHRS, YFSETQ. CDR3 sequence (DNA): TGCGCCAGCAGCTTGGCAGTGGGGGCTGGCTACACCTTC. This encodes CASSLAVGAGYTF.

For this clonotype: The junction departs from the called germline gene at one end, perhaps through a read error. The chain uses TRBV10-3 and TRBJ1-5, with D perhaps matching TRBD1 (5 bases). The CDR3 totals 14 residues. The germline V gene has CDR1 ENHRY and CDR2 SYGVKD. CDR3 DNA: TGTGCCATCAGTGAAGACAGCCTCTATCAGCCCCGGCATTTT. It specifies CAISEDSLYQPRHF.

This clonotype came up many times. The V call is TRBV7-9, the J call TRBJ2-5, with 7 bases matching TRBD1. Trimming removed 5 bases from V and 2 bases from J; junction bases left unmatched: 5. This CDR3 is 14 amino acids long. Germline CDR1 is SEHNR and CDR2 is FQNEAQ (reference sequence). This chain's CDR3 is CASSRGQVQETQYF. DNA of the CDR3: TGTGCCAGCAGCCGCGGACAGGTACAAGAGACCCAGTACTTC.

This chain uses TRBV6-2 or TRBV6-3 with TRBJ2-7; 9 nucleotides agree with TRBD2. The CDR3 contains 15 residues. J gave up 0 bases and V 7 bases, and 7 bases lay outside the gene matches. Germline lookup yields CDR1 MNHEY and CDR2 SVGEGT. DNA for the CDR3: TGTGCCAGCATTGAAGCGGGGGGCCTCTCCTACGAGCAGTACTTC. Its protein is CASIEAGGLSYEQYF.

This clonotype was seen ten or more times. The chain combines TRBV12-3 or TRBV12-4 with TRBJ1-4, with D unclear. This CDR3 region has 13 residues. The V gene lost 5 bases and the J gene lost 4 bases, with 8 bases spanning the gap. CDR3 residues: CASSGEVNEKLFF. The CDR3 region has the DNA TGTGCCAGCAGTGGGGAGGTTAATGAAAAACTGTTTTTT.

This clonotype was observed at least ten times. The genes are TRBV6-1 and TRBJ2-5; D tentatively reads TRBD1 or TRBD2 (5 bases each). This CDR3 comprises 18 residues. Germline values: CDR1 MNHNS, CDR2 SASEGT. V was cut by 6 bases and J by 4 bases, with 27 bases left in between. The CDR3 DNA follows: TGTGCCAGCAGCACCGTGGGGGTAGGGGACCTAGGACGAGAGACCCAGTACTTC. This sequence encodes CASSTVGVGDLGRETQYF.

This clonotype came up many times. This chain connects TRBV29-1 to TRBJ1-1; no definite D call. Germline values: CDR1 SQVTM, CDR2 ANQGSEA. With 7 bases removed from V and 1 base from J, the gap between germline ends came to 16 bases. The CDR3 length is 14 residues. In nucleotides, the CDR3 is TGCAGCGCCTCAGGTTCGTTTTCGAACACTGAAGCTTTCTTT. It specifies CSASGSFSNTEAFF. Complete variable domain (other parts from reference TRBV29-1 and TRBJ1-1): SAVISQKPSRDICQRGTSLTIQCQVDSQVTMMFWYRQQPGQSLTLIATANQGSEATYESGFVIDKFPISRPNLTFSTLTVSNMSPEDSSIYLCSASGSFSNTEAFFGQGTRLTVV.

This clonotype was seen at least ten times. The chain employs TRBV20-1 and TRBJ2-7; 7 nucleotides match TRBD2. CDR3 size: 14 residues. CDR1 DFQATT and CDR2 SNEGSKA come from the germline V gene (reference sequence). The J segment lost 4 bases and the V segment lost 3 bases, leaving 9 bases of the junction unmatched. The CDR3 spells CSARTAGVWYEQYF. CDR3 DNA sequence: TGCAGTGCTAGGACGGCGGGGGTCTGGTACGAGCAGTACTTC.

The table lists this clonotype with many counts. The rearrangement uses TRBV20-1 and TRBJ1-2, with TRBD1 matching 8 bases. Germline CDR1 DFQATT, CDR2 SNEGSKA (reference sequence). V shed 7 bases, J shed 2 bases, and the junction held 6 bases outside the gene matches. The CDR3 has 13 amino acids. CDR3: CSGWTGTNYGYTF. The CDR3 nucleotides are TGCAGTGGATGGACAGGGACGAACTATGGCTACACCTTC.

This clonotype was observed a handful of times. The chain recombines TRBV19 with TRBJ1-4, with 7 bases that match TRBD1. The CDR3 has 16 amino acids. The J segment lost 8 bases and the V segment lost 1 base, leaving 10 bases of the junction unmatched. Germline V lookup: CDR1 LNHDA, CDR2 SQIVND (reference sequence). For the CDR3, the DNA is TGTGCCAGTAGTATAGGGGCCGGGACAGTCGACGAAAAACTGTTTTTT. Translation gives CASSIGAGTVDEKLFF.

The V call is TRBV29-1, the J call TRBJ2-1, with TRBD1 identical over 10 bases. V lost 3 bases to trimming and J lost 9 bases; unmatched junction nucleotides: 8. CDR3 length: 14 amino acids. Per germline, CDR1 SQVTM and CDR2 ANQGSEA. Written as DNA, the CDR3 is TGCAGCGTTGACTCCGACAGGGGGCCAGTTGAGCAGTTCTTC. Amino acids: CSVDSDRGPVEQFF.